This TCR beta chain was profiled in a study of CD8 T cells in Susac syndrome. Study context: When blood was drawn, the patients with Susac syndrome were therapy-naive, on corticosteroids, or on intravenous immunoglobulin alone.

An amount of RNA that ranged from about 0.45 to 1 ug was reverse transcribed with random hexamers. Across 54 Vbeta and 13 Jbeta, TCR beta CDR3 was amplified with immunoSEQ multiplex PCR. TCRdb processed the immunoSEQ multiplex PCR reads anew with MiXCR; each CDR3 protein has one entry. The sample has about 140,000 distinct CDR3 sequences; 90% to 96% are singletons. Patients with Susac syndrome met the recently defined diagnostic criteria for definite or probable disease. Negative isolation yielded the CD8+ and CD4+ T cells, while FACS enriched the TEMRA cells. This CDR3 comprises 14 residues. Trimming left V 6 bases short and J 6 bases short, with 15 bases between.

This sequence was found in a human donor with Susac syndrome. What was sequenced was CD4+ T cells from PBMCs. The V gene is TRBV12-3 or TRBV12-4, the J gene TRBJ1-5; maybe TRBD1 (5 bases). The CDR3 region is CASSSHQGSQPQHF. DNA of the CDR3: TGTGCCAGCAGCTCGCACCAGGGCAGTCAGCCCCAGCATTTT.